The clone carrying this T cell receptor (delta chain) was seen a handful of times. TCRdb pairs this DNA with a much larger clone's protein that differs at residue 19, likely a read error; the protein shown was translated from the DNA. Germline V gene lookup returns CDR1 TSWWSYY and CDR2 QGS. Trimming at V came to 1 base and at J to 0 bases, leaving 26 bases not matched to a gene. The CDR3 spans 25 residues. TCRdb repeated clone calling on the multiplex PCR reads with CATT. The table lists around 2,300 delta-chain clones, approximately 1.5% of them singletons, with 46% in the top ten. This record comes from a study of gamma delta lymphoproliferative disorders and STAT genes. Study summary: Each gamma-chain library started from at least 50 ng of genomic DNA, using the LymphoTrack Dx TCRG Assay.

PBMCs from patients and controls supplied the genomic DNA for sequencing. The receptor comes from a human donor in good health. This chain joins TRDV1 and TRDJ1; TRDD3 matches 13 bases. What was sequenced was blood. The CDR3 nucleotides read TGTGCTCTTGGGGAACCGTTACTAACCCGTACTGGGGGATACGCGAAGAAGCTCCACACCGATAAACTCATCTTT. Translating it yields CALGEPLLTRTGGYAKKLHTDKLIF.